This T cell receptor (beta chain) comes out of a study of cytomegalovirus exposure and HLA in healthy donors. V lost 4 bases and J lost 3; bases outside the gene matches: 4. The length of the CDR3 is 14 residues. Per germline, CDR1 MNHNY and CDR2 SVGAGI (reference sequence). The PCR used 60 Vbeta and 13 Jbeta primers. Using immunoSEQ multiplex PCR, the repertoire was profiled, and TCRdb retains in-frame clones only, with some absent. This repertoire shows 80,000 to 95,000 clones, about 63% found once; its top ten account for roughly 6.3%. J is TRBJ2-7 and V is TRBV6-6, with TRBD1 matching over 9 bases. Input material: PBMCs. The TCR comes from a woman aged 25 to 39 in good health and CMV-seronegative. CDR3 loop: CASSSTGGFYEQYF. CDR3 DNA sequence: TGTGCCAGCAGTTCTACAGGGGGCTTCTACGAGCAGTACTTC.